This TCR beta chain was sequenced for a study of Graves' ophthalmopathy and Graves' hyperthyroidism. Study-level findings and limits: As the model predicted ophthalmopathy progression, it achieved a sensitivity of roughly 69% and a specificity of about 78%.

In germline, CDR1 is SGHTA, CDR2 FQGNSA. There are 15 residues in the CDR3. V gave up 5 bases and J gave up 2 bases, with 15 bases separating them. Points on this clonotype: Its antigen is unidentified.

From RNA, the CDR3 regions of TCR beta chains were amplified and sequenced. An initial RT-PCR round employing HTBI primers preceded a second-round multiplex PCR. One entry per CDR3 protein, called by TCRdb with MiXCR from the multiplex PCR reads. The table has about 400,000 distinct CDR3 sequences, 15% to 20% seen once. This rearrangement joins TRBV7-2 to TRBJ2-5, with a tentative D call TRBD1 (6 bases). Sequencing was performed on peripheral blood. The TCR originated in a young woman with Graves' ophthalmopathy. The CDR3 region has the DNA TGTGCCAGCAGCCGTATCATCAGGGGACAAGAGACCCAGTACTTC. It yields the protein CASSRIIRGQETQYF.